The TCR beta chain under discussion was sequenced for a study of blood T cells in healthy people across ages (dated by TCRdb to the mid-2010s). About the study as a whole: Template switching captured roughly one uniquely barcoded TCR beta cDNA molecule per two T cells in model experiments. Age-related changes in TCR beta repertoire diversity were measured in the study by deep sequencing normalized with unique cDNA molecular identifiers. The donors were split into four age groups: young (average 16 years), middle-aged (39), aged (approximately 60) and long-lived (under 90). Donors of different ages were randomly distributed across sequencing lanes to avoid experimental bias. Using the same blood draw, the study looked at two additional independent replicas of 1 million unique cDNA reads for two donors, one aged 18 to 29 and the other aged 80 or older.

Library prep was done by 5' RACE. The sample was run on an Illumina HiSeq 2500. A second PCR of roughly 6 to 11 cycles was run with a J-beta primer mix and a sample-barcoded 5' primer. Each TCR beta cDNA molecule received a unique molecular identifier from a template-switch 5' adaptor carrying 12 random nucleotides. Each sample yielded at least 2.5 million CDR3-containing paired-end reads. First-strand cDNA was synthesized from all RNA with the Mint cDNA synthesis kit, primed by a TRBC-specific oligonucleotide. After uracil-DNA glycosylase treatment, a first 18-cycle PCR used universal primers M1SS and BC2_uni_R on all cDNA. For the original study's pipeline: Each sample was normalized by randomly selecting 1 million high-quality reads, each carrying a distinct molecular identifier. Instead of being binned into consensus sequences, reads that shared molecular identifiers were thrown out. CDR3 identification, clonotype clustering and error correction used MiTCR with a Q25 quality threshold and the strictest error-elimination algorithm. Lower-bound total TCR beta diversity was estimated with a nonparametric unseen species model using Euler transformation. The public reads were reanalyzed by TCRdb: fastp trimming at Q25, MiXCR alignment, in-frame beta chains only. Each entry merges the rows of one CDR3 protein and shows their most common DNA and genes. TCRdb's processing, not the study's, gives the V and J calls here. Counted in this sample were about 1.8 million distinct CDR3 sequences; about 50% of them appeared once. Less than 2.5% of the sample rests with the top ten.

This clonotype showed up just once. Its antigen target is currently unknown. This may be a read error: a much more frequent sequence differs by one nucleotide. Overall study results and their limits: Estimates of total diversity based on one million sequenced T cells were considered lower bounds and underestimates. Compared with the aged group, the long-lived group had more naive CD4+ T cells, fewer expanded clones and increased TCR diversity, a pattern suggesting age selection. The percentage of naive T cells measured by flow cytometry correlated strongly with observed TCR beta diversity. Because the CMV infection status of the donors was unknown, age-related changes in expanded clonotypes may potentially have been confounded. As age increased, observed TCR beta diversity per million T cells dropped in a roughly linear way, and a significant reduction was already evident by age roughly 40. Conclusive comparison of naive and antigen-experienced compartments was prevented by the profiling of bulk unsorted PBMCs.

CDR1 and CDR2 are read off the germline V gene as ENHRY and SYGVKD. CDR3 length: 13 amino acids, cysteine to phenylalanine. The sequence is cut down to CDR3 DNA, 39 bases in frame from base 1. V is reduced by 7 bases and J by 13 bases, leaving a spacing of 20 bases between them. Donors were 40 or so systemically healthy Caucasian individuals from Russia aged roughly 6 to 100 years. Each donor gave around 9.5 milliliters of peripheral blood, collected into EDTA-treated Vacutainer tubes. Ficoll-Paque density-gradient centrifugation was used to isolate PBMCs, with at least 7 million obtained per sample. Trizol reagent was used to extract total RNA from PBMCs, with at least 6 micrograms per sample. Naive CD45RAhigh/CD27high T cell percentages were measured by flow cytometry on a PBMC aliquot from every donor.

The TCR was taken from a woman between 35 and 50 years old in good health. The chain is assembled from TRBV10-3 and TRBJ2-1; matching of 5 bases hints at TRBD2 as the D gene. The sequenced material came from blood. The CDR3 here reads CAIKSEGRETQFF. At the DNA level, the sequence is TGTGCCATCAAGTCCGAGGGTAGAGAGACCCAGTTCTTC.